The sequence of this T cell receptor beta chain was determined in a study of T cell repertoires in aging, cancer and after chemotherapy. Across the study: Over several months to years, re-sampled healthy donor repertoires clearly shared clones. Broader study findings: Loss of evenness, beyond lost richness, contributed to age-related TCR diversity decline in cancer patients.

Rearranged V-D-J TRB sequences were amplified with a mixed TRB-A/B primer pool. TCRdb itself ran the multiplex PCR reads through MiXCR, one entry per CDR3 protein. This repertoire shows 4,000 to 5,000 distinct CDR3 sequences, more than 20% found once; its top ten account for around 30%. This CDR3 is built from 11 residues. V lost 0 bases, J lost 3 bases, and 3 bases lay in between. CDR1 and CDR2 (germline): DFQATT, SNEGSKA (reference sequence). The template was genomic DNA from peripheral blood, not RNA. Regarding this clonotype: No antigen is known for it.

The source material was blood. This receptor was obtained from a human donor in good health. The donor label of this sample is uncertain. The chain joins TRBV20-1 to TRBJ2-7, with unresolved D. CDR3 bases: TGCAGTGCTAGAGACGACTACGAGCAGTACTTC. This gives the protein CSARDDYEQYF.